This TCR beta chain is drawn from a study of shared clonotypes between healthy human individuals. The overall study: Per donor, three plates held CD4 naive cells, three held CD4 memory, two held CD8 naive and one held CD8 memory.

Regarding the study as a whole: Despite large depth, sorted-subset datasets appeared incompletely sequenced. Naive subsets tended to show greater estimated richness than memory subsets.

Germline CDR1 and CDR2: SGHRS and YFSETQ. V lost 4 bases, J lost 6 bases, and 9 bases stayed unmatched. The CDR3 is 15 amino acids. As concerns this clone: Its antigen is as yet unknown.

Replicate PCRs run on sorted subsets employed approximately 200 ng DNA, approximately 30,000 T cell genomes. The method was immunoSEQ multiplex PCR; TCRdb's version includes in-frame clones alone and lacks a portion of them. The table shows around 1,000,000 clones, with 70% to 80% occurring only once. Sequenced material: memory CD4+ T cells from PBMCs. The subset was: CD45RA-negative fraction. The chain couples TRBV5-1 to TRBJ2-2, with 7 positions matching TRBD1. This clonotype originated in a man aged 18 to 30 in good health. Some clones in this sample may be carry-over from other donors' samples. CDR3 coding DNA: TGCGCCAGCAGCGTTACAGGGGTTGTAGCCGGGGAGCTGTTTTTT. It encodes CASSVTGVVAGELFF.